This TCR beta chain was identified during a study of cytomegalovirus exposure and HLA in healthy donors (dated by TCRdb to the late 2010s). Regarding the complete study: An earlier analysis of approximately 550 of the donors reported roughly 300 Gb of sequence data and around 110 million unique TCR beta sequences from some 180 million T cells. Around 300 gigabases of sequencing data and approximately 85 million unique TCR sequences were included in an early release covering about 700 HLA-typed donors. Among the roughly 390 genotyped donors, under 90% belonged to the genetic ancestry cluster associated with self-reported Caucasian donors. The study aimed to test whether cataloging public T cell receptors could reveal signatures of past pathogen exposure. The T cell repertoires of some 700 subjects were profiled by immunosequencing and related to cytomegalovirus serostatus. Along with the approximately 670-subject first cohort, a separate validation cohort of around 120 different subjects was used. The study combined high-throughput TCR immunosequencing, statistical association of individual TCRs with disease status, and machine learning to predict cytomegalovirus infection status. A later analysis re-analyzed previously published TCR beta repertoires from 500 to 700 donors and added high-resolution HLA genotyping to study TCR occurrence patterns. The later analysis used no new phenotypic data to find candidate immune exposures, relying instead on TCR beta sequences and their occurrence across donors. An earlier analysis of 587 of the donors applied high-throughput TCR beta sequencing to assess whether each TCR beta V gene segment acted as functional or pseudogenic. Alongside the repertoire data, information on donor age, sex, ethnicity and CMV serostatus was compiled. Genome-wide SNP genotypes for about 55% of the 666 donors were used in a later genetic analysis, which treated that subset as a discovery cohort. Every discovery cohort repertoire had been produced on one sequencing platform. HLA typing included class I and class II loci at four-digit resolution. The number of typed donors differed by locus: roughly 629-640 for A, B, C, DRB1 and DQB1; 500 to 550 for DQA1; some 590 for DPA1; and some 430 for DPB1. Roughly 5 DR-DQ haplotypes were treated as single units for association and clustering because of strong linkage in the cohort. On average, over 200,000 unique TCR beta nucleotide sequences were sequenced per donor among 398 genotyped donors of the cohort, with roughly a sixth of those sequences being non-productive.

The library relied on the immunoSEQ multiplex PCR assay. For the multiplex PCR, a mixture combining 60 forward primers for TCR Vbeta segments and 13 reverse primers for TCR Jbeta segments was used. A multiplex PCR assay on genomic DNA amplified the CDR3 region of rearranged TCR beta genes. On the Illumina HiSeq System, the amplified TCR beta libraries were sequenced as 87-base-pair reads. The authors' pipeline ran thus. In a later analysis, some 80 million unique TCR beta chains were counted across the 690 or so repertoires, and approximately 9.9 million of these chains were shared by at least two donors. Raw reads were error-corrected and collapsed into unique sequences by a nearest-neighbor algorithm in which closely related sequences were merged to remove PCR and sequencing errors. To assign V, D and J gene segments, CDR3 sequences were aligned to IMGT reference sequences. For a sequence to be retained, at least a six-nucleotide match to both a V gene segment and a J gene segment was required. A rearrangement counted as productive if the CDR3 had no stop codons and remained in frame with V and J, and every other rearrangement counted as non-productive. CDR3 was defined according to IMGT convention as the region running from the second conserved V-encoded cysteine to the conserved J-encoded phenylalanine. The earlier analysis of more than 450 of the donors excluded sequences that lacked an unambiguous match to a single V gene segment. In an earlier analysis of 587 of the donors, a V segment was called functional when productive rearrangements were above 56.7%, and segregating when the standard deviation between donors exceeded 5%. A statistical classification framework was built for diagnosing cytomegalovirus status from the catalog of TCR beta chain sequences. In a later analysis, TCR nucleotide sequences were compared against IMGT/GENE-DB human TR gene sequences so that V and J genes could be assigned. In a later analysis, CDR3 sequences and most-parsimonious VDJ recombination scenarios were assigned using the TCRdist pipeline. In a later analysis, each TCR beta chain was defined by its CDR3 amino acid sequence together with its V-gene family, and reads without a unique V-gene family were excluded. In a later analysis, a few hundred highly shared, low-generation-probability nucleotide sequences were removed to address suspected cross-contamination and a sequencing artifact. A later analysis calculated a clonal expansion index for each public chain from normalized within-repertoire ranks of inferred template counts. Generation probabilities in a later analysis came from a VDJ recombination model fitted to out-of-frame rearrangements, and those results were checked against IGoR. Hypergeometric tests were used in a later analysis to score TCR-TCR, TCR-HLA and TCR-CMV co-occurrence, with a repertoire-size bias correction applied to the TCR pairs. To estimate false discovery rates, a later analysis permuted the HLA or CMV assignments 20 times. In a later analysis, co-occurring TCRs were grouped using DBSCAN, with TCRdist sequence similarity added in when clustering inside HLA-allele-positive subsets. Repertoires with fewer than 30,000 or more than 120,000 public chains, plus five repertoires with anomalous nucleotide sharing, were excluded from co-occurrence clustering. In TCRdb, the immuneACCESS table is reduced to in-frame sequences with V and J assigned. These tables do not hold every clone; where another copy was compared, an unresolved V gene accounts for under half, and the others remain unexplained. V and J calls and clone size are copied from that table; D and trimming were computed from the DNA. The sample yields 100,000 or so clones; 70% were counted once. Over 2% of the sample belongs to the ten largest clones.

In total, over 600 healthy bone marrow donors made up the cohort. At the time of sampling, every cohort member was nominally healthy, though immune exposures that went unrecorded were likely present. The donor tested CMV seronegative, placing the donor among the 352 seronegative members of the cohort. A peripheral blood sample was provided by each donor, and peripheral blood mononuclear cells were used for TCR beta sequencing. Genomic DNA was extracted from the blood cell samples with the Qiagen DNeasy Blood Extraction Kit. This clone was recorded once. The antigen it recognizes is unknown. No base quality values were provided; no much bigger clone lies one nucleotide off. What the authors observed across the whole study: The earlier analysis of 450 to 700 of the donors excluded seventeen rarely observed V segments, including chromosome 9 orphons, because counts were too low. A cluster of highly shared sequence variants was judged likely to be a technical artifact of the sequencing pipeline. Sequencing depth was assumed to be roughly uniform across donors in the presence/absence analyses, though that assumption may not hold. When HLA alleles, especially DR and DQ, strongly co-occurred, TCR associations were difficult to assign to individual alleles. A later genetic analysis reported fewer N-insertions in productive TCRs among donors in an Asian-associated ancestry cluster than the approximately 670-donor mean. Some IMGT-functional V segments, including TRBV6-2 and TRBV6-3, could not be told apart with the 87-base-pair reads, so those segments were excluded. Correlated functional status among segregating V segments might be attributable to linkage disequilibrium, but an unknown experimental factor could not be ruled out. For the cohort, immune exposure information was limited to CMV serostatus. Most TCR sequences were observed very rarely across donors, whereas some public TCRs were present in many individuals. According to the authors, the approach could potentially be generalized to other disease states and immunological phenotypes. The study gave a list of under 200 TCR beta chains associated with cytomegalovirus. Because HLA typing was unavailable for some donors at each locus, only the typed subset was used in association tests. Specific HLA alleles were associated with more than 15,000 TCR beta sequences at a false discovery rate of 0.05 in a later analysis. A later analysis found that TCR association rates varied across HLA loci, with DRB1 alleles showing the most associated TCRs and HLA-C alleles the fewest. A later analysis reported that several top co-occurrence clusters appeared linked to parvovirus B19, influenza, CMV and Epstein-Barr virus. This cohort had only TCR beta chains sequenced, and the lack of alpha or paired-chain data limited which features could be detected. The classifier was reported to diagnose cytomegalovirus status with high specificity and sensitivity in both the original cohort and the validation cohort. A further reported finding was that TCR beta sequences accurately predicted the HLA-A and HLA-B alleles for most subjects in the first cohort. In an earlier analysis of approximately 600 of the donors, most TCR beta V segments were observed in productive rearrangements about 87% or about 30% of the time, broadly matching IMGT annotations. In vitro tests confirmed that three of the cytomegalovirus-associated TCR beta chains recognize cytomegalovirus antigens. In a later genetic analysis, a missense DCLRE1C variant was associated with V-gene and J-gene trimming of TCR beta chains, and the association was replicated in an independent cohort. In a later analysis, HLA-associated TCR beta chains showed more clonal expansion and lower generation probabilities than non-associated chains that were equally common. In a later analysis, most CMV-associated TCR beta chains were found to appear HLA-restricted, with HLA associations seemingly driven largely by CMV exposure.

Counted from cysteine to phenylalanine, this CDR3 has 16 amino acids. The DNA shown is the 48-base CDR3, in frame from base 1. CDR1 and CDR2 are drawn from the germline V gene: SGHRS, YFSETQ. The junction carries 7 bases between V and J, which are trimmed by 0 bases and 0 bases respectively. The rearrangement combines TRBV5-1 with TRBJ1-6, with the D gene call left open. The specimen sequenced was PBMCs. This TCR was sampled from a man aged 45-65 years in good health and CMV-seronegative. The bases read TGCGCCAGCAGCTTGGGTGAGGGCTCCTATAATTCACCCCTCCACTTT. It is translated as CASSLGEGSYNSPLHF.